This T cell receptor beta chain was found in a study of neurological immune-mediated disorders. Germline lookup yields CDR1 SGHTA and CDR2 FQGNSA. V gave up 10 bases and J gave up 4 bases; unmatched junction bases: 0. The CDR3 consists of 11 residues. As healthy controls, volunteers from a blood bank in Maryland, USA, were used. Where libraries were unsorted, they were derived from 2 million PBMCs stored at -80 degrees C. Each CDR3 protein is one row after TCRdb ran MiXCR on the 5' RACE reads. The table records 25,000 to 30,000 distinct CDR3 sequences, 5% to 8% of them present only once. This clonotype was seen many times.

This rearrangement joins TRBV7-2 to TRBJ2-2; 7 bases agree with TRBD1. The sample was PBMCs. This clonotype was sampled from a woman aged 45-65 years in good health. The CDR3 DNA is TGTGCCACAGGGGGCACCGGGGAGCTGTTTTTT. It specifies CATGGTGELFF. The complete variable domain, with remaining parts taken from reference TRBV7-2 and TRBJ2-2, reads GAGVSQSPSNKVTEKGKDVELRCDPISGHTALYWYRQSLGQGLEFLIYFQGNSAPDKSGLPSDRFSAERTGGSVSTLTIQRTQQEDSAVYLCATGGTGELFFGEGSRLTVL.